In its sample, the clone carrying this T cell receptor beta chain was seen a few times. Its antigen remains unknown. These data are taken from a study of cytomegalovirus exposure and HLA in healthy donors. Study information: For the 300 to 400 genotyped donors, roughly 81% fell within the Caucasian-associated ancestry cluster. Study results and limitations: Association of roughly 17,000 TCR beta sequences with HLA alleles was found at 0.05 false discovery rate in a later analysis. Some V segments, TRBV6-2 and TRBV6-3 among them, were indistinguishable and were therefore excluded. The listing of 150 or so TCR beta chains classed them as cytomegalovirus-associated.

CDR1 and CDR2 from the germline V gene are SGHNT and YYREEE (reference sequence). There are 15 residues in the CDR3. V was pared by 5 bases and J by 5 bases, with 10 bases of the junction left unmatched. PCR employed 60 Vbeta and 13 Jbeta primers. Here immunoSEQ multiplex PCR was the method, and the copy in TCRdb shows in-frame clones only, minus some. The sample contains approximately 290,000 clones, about four fifths of which appear only once. Source material: PBMCs. J is TRBJ2-5 and V is TRBV5-4; 9 bases fit TRBD2. The TCR sequence derives from a girl aged 2 to 9 in good health and CMV-seronegative. The CDR3 coding sequence is TGTGCCAGCAGTTCGCGGGGGGGATCGGGGGAGACCCAGTACTTC. Its translation: CASSSRGGSGETQYF.